The 26 T cell receptor beta chains listed next were all sequenced from one sample in a study of blood T cell repertoires in COVID-19. The assay was immunoSEQ multiplex PCR, and TCRdb's table has in-frame clones only and misses some. The repertoire holds some 490,000 clones, roughly 88% seen once, with under 4% in the top ten. Sequencing input: peripheral blood. The receptors shown here come from a human donor in a cohort sampled during active COVID-19.

The chain carries TRBV7-3 and TRBJ2-1, with 14 nucleotides matching TRBD2. Trimming at V came to 5 bases and at J to 10 bases, leaving 7 bases not matched to a gene. Per the germline V gene, CDR1 is SGHTA and CDR2 is FQGTGA. The CDR3 extends over 15 amino acids. For the CDR3, the DNA is TGTGCCAGCAGCCCGACTAGCGGGAGGGCCGGGGAGCAGTTCTTC. Residues: CASSPTSGRAGEQFF. Full variable domain (rest looked up from reference TRBV7-3 and TRBJ2-1): GAGVSQTPSNKVTEKGKYVELRCDPISGHTALYWYRQSLGQGPEFLIYFQGTGAADDSGLPNDRFFAVRPEGSVSTLKIQRTERGDSAVYLCASSPTSGRAGEQFFGPGTRLTVL.

The chain uses TRBV28 and TRBJ2-7; TRBD2 agrees at 10 bases. This CDR3 is built from 16 residues. From germline, CDR1 is MDHEN and CDR2 SYDVKM. This chain's CDR3 is CASCPWGSSGSGEQYF. For the CDR3, the DNA is TGTGCGAGCTGCCCCTGGGGGTCTAGCGGGAGTGGGGAGCAGTACTTC. Filled out from reference TRBV28 and TRBJ2-7, the complete variable domain reads DVKVTQSSRYLVKRTGEKVFLECVQDMDHENMFWYRQDPGLGLRLIYFSYDVKMKEKGDIPEGYSVSREKKERFSLILESASTNQTSMYLCASCPWGSSGSGEQYFGPGTRLTVT.

The chain carries TRBV5-1 and TRBJ2-5; D is possibly TRBD1 (6 bases). The V gene's germline CDR1 is SGHRS and CDR2 YFSETQ. The CDR3 has 13 residues. Trimming took off 10 bases at V and 1 base at J, with 14 bases between the two ends. Here the CDR3 reads CASNRDTQETQYF. CDR3 in DNA: TGCGCCTCCAACCGGGACACCCAAGAGACCCAGTACTTC.

The chain is built from TRBV7-3 and TRBJ2-2, with TRBD2 as a possible D gene (7 bases). The CDR3 loop spans 15 amino acids. Germline loops: CDR1 SGHTA, CDR2 FQGTGA. V was clipped by 3 bases and J by 3 bases, with 11 bases between them. This chain's CDR3 is CASSFAGADTGELFF. The CDR3 nucleotides are TGTGCCAGCAGCTTTGCGGGGGCAGACACCGGGGAGCTGTTTTTT. Full variable domain (remainder filled in from reference TRBV7-3 and TRBJ2-2): GAGVSQTPSNKVTEKGKYVELRCDPISGHTALYWYRQSLGQGPEFLIYFQGTGAADDSGLPNDRFFAVRPEGSVSTLKIQRTERGDSAVYLCASSFAGADTGELFFGEGSRLTVL.

J is TRBJ2-5 and V is TRBV11-2, with 8 bases lining up with TRBD2. Germline V gene lookup returns CDR1 SGHAT and CDR2 FQNNGV. The CDR3 runs to 14 residues. The junction had 7 bases not matched to a gene; V was cut back by 6 bases and J by 4 bases. The CDR3 DNA sequence: TGTGCCAGCAGGTTCGGGGGGGACGGAGAGACCCAGTACTTC. Translation gives CASRFGGDGETQYF.

This rearrangement joins TRBV24-1 to TRBJ2-1, with 13 bases lining up with TRBD2. V lost 3 bases and J lost 7; bases outside the gene matches: 5. The CDR3 length is 16 residues. CDR1 is KGHDR and CDR2 is SFDVKD in the germline V gene. CDR3 region: CATSDNGLAGANEQFF. Here the CDR3 DNA reads TGTGCCACCAGTGATAACGGACTAGCGGGAGCAAATGAGCAGTTCTTC.

The chain employs TRBV10-3 and TRBJ2-1; 9 bases are shared with TRBD2. V dropped 0 bases and J dropped 2; count of bases not matched to a gene: 8. Germline V gene data show CDR1 as ENHRY and CDR2 as SYGVKD. This CDR3 contains 18 residues. CDR3 residues: CAISESLAGEGPYNEQFF. CDR3 DNA: TGTGCCATCAGTGAGTCCTTAGCGGGAGAGGGTCCCTACAATGAGCAGTTCTTC.

The rearrangement links TRBV9 to TRBJ2-1; D unclear. The germline CDR1 and CDR2 sequences are SGDLS and YYNGEE. Trimming shortened V by 3 bases and J by 0 bases, and 10 bases separated the two germline ends. The CDR3 runs 15 residues. DNA for the CDR3: TGTGCCAGCAGCGCGAGGTACGCCTCCTACAATGAGCAGTTCTTC. Translating gives CASSARYASYNEQFF.

The chain is built from TRBV5-1 and TRBJ2-1; 11 nucleotides agree with TRBD2. J gave up 6 bases and V 3 bases, and 11 bases lay outside the gene matches. CDR3 length equals 17 residues. The V gene's germline CDR1 is SGHRS and CDR2 YFSETQ. The CDR3 spells CASSSRLAGSPVNEQFF. The CDR3 coding sequence is TGCGCCAGCAGCTCGCGACTAGCGGGATCTCCCGTCAATGAGCAGTTCTTC.

This clone turned up a few times. The rearrangement links TRBV7-9 to TRBJ2-7; weak D call: TRBD1 (5 bases). The CDR3 contains 15 residues. Germline CDR1 SEHNR, CDR2 FQNEAQ (reference sequence). The V end lost 3 bases, the J end lost 2 bases, and 14 bases lay between the germline ends. The CDR3 DNA is TGTGCCAGCAGCTTTTGGCCGGACAAGGCCTACGAGCAGTACTTC. Its protein is CASSFWPDKAYEQYF. Full variable domain (rest looked up from reference TRBV7-9 and TRBJ2-7): DTGVSQNPRHKITKRGQNVTFRCDPISEHNRLYWYRQTLGQGPEFLTYFQNEAQLEKSRLLSDRFSAERPKGSFSTLEIQRTEQGDSAMYLCASSFWPDKAYEQYFGPGTRLTVT.

This clone was seen just once. The V call is TRBV6-5, the J call TRBJ1-3, with 7 bases aligning to TRBD1. CDR1 and CDR2 (germline): MNHEY, SVGAGI. The CDR3 extends over 15 amino acids. Germline trimming cut 3 bases from V and 1 base from J; bases unmatched to any gene: 3. The CDR3 DNA follows: TGTGCCAGCAGTTATACGGGACAGTCTGGAAACACCATATATTTT. The encoded protein is CASSYTGQSGNTIYF.

V is TRBV3-1 (or the pseudogene TRBV3-2) and J is TRBJ1-4; the match to TRBD1 covers 7 bases. Germline CDR1 is LGHDT and CDR2 is YNNKEL (reference sequence). V dropped 3 bases and J dropped 2; count of bases not matched to a gene: 0. This CDR3 contains 14 residues. In DNA, the CDR3 is TGTGCCAGCAGCCACAGGGGGACTAATGAAAAACTGTTTTTT. Translation gives CASSHRGTNEKLFF.

The chain has TRBV19 and TRBJ1-1, with 7 nucleotides matching TRBD1. The CDR3 consists of 14 residues. V dropped 4 bases and J dropped 4; count of bases not matched to a gene: 6. Germline loops: CDR1 LNHDA, CDR2 SQIVND (reference sequence). CDR3 DNA: TGTGCCAGTAGTAACGACAGGGTGGGCACTGAAGCTTTCTTT. This translates into CASSNDRVGTEAFF.

V is TRBV12-3 or TRBV12-4 and J is TRBJ1-2, with TRBD1 matching over 12 bases. CDR3 size: 13 residues. V shed 6 bases, J shed 9 bases, and the junction held 5 bases outside the gene matches. The CDR3 coding sequence is TGTGCCAGCAGCGCCGGGACAGGGGGCCGCTACACCTTC. This sequence encodes CASSAGTGGRYTF.

The chain joins TRBV29-1 to TRBJ2-3; 7 nucleotides align to TRBD1. Germline V gene data show CDR1 as SQVTM and CDR2 as ANQGSEA. The V gene end was trimmed by 3 bases and the J gene end by 2 bases; junction bases not matched to a gene: 5. There are 14 residues in the CDR3. This CDR3 is CSVDRDRDTDTQYF. The CDR3 nucleotides read TGCAGCGTTGATAGAGACAGGGACACAGATACGCAGTATTTT.

This clone was seen only once. The gene calls are TRBV12-3 or TRBV12-4 and TRBJ2-5, with D hard to call. This CDR3 has 13 amino acids. V lost 7 bases, J lost 5 bases, and 14 bases lay in between. For the CDR3, the DNA is TGTGCCAGCAAAGACCGGGTCGGGGAGACCCAGTACTTC. It is translated as CASKDRVGETQYF.

This clone has only one observation. The chain has TRBV28 and TRBJ2-5, with 7 bases identical to TRBD1. Germline assignment: CDR1 MDHEN and CDR2 SYDVKM. The CDR3 is made up of 12 amino acids. The V and J ends lost 9 bases and 0 bases, in that order; junction bases with no gene match: 1. The chain's CDR3 is CASGTDQETQYF. DNA of the CDR3: TGTGCCAGTGGGACAGACCAAGAGACCCAGTACTTC.

The chain is built from TRBV6-5 and TRBJ1-6; a weak D match, TRBD1 (6 bases). V lost 2 bases to trimming and J lost 12 bases, with 20 bases between them. The CDR3 has 16 amino acids. CDR1 and CDR2 from the germline V gene are MNHEY and SVGAGI. CDR3 region: CASSYRVGGGWIPLHF. Here the CDR3 DNA reads TGTGCCAGCAGTTACCGCGTGGGAGGGGGGTGGATACCCCTCCACTTT.

V gene TRBV4-3 combines with J gene TRBJ2-1, with TRBD1 matching 11 bases. The J segment lost 3 bases and the V segment lost 8 bases, leaving 6 bases of the junction unmatched. CDR1 and CDR2 (germline): LGHNA, YSLEER. CDR3 length equals 15 residues. The chain's CDR3 is CASALGQGGYNEQFF. DNA for the CDR3: TGCGCCAGCGCCTTGGGACAGGGGGGCTACAATGAGCAGTTCTTC.

The chain has TRBV19 and TRBJ2-7, with D perhaps matching TRBD1 (6 bases). Trimming stripped 6 bases from V and 2 bases from J, with 11 bases between. The CDR3 runs to 13 residues. Germline V gene sequence: CDR1 LNHDA, CDR2 SQIVND (reference sequence). Written as DNA, the CDR3 is TGTGCCAGTAGGGGGGACACCACCTACGAGCAGTACTTC. This translates into CASRGDTTYEQYF.

The J gene is TRBJ1-1, the V gene TRBV15, with D tentatively TRBD1 (6 bases). The V end was cut by 3 bases, the J end by 5 bases, with 13 bases between. CDR1 and CDR2 from the germline V gene are LNHNV and YYDKDF (reference sequence). The CDR3 spans 14 residues. The CDR3 DNA follows: TGTGCCACCAGCAGTCAGCAGGGGTATACTGAAGCTTTCTTT. It is translated as CATSSQQGYTEAFF.

This clone was detected only a few times. The rearrangement uses TRBV5-1 and TRBJ1-1, with 7 bases aligning to TRBD1. Trimming removed 4 bases from V and 5 bases from J; junction bases left unmatched: 11. Germline CDR1 SGHRS, CDR2 YFSETQ. The CDR3 has 15 amino acids. The CDR3 loop reads CASSLDRVEDTEAFF. In nucleotides, the CDR3 is TGCGCCAGCAGCCTTGACAGGGTCGAGGATACTGAAGCTTTCTTT.

This chain uses TRBV7-2 with TRBJ2-4; TRBD2 matches at 11 bases. The CDR3 length is 18 residues. CDR1 SGHTA and CDR2 FQGNSA come from the germline V gene. V gave up 7 bases and J gave up 6 bases; unmatched junction bases: 17. CDR3 nucleotides: TGTGCCAGCACCTTCGGGACTAGCGGTGGAGTTAGAGTAAACATTCAGTACTTC. Translated, it gives CASTFGTSGGVRVNIQYF.

The chain carries TRBV9 and TRBJ2-6, with D perhaps matching TRBD1 (6 bases). Germline V gene sequence: CDR1 SGDLS, CDR2 YYNGEE. Trimming stripped 1 base from V and 2 bases from J, with 13 bases between. The CDR3 consists of 17 residues. In DNA, the CDR3 is TGTGCCAGCAGCGTATTGGCAGGGGCTACTGGGGCCAACGTCCTGACTTTC. Amino acids: CASSVLAGATGANVLTF. Combining the CDR3 with reference TRBV9 and TRBJ2-6 gives the whole variable domain DSGVTQTPKHLITATGQRVTLRCSPRSGDLSVYWYQQSLDQGLQFLIQYYNGEERAKGNILERFSAQQFPDLHSELNLSSLELGDSALYFCASSVLAGATGANVLTFGAGSRLTVL.

The chain joins TRBV7-8 to TRBJ2-5; perhaps TRBD1 as D (6 bases). This CDR3 is 14 amino acids long. Trimming removed 5 bases at V and 2 bases at J, with 12 bases between. Germline CDR1 reads SGHVS; CDR2 reads FQNEAQ. The DNA of the CDR3 is TGTGCCAGCAGCCTCCCCAGGGGTCAAGAGACCCAGTACTTC. Protein product: CASSLPRGQETQYF.

This clone was seen only a few times. V is TRBV7-9 and J is TRBJ1-1; TRBD1 matches 8 bases. V shed 3 bases, J shed 0 bases, and the junction held 6 bases outside the gene matches. The CDR3 covers 16 residues. Looked up from germline, CDR1 is SEHNR and CDR2 is FQNEAQ (reference sequence). The chain's CDR3 is CASSFEWTGLNTEAFF. The CDR3 DNA reads TGTGCCAGCAGCTTCGAGTGGACAGGGTTGAACACTGAAGCTTTCTTT.